One and the same sample provided the 13 T cell receptor beta chains below, sequenced in a study of tumor-infiltrating lymphocytes in primary liver carcinoma. Synthesis of TCR beta cDNA was carried out from about 540 ng total RNA with a constant-region primer. Each TCR beta library was derived from three nested multiplex PCR rounds that employed slightly modified ARM-PCR. A C-beta reverse primer was combined with TRBV1-TRBV30 forward primers in the first two PCR rounds, and each round had approximately 10 cycles. TCRdb reanalysed the multiplex PCR reads using MiXCR and keeps one entry per CDR3 protein. This table holds about 330,000 distinct CDR3 sequences, less than 65% found once. The researchers obtained blood RNA from unsorted whole blood and also extracted germline DNA. The sequencing input was peripheral blood. The receptors shown here come from a man aged 40-49 years with primary liver carcinoma and hepatitis B virus infection.

Remarks on this clonotype: One junction end does not reproduce the germline sequence, and a read error may be involved. V and J are TRBV5-6 and TRBJ2-5; TRBD2 agrees at 8 bases. Germline CDR1 reads SGHDT; CDR2 reads YYEEEE. The CDR3 runs to 14 residues. The CDR3 bases are TGTGCCTGCAGCTTGGGGACTAGCCAAGAGACCCAGTACTTC. Protein: CACSLGTSQETQYF. Full variable domain (rest looked up from reference TRBV5-6 and TRBJ2-5): DAGVTQSPTHLIKTRGQQVTLRCSPKSGHDTVSWYQQALGQGPQFIFQYYEEEERQRGNFPDRFSGHQFPNYSSELNVNALLLGDSALYLCACSLGTSQETQYFGPGTRLLVL.

About this clonotype itself: This may come from a read error, since a much larger clone is one base off. V usage is TRBV6-2 or TRBV6-3 and J usage is TRBJ2-7; D might be TRBD1 (6 bases). There are 13 residues in the CDR3. Germline CDR1 and CDR2: MNHEY and SVGEGT. CDR3 DNA sequence: TGTGCCAGCAGGTCAGGGGAAAACTACGACCAGTACTTC. Translation gives CASRSGENYDQYF.

Remarks on this clonotype: With a much larger clone just one base away, this may be a read error. This rearrangement joins TRBV6-1 to TRBJ2-7, with D uncertain. The germline CDR1 and CDR2 sequences are MNHNS and SASEGT. There are 13 residues in the CDR3. CDR3 residues: CASSVGESYEHYF. The CDR3 DNA follows: TGTGCCAGCAGTGTTGGAGAGTCCTACGAGCATTACTTC.

Details on this clonotype: A single base separates this from a much larger clone, so it may be a read error. V gene TRBV11-3 combines with J gene TRBJ2-3; a weak D match, TRBD2 (5 bases). The V gene lost 3 bases and the J gene lost 3 bases, with 13 bases spanning the gap. Looked up from germline, CDR1 is SGHNT and CDR2 is YENEEA. The CDR3 length is 15 residues. CDR3 loop: CASSFSVRRTDTQYF. CDR3 sequence (DNA): TGTGCCAGCAGCTTTAGCGTGAGGCGGACAGATACGCAGTATTTT.

A remark on this clonotype: A read error may be the cause here, since a much bigger clone is one base away. V usage is TRBV6-5 and J usage is TRBJ2-1; D gene unclear. The germline CDR1 and CDR2 sequences are MNHEY and SVGAGI. V lost 0 bases and J lost 6, with 18 bases in between. The CDR3 has 17 residues. The CDR3 nucleotides read TGTGCCAGCAGTTACTCCAAAAGTCTAGGAAGGGTCAATGAGCAGTTCTTC. Its translation: CASSYSKSLGRVNEQFF.

Details on this clonotype: It may be a read error: a sequence one base away is much more abundant. The V gene is TRBV10-2, the J gene TRBJ2-1, with TRBD2 matching 11 bases. The CDR3 covers 19 residues. Germline lookup yields CDR1 WSHSY and CDR2 SAAADI. For the CDR3, the DNA is TGCGCCATCAGTGAGCTAGCGGGAGGCCTACCTAGCTCCTACAATGAGCAGTTCTTC. It encodes CAISELAGGLPSSYNEQFF.

This clonotype was picked up many times. This chain links TRBV12-3 or TRBV12-4 with TRBJ2-1, with TRBD2 matching over 13 bases. After removal of 3 bases from V and 9 bases from J, the junction contained 5 bases not matched to a gene. This CDR3 is 15 amino acids long. CDR3 in amino acids: CASSLGTSGNIEQFF. In DNA form, the CDR3 reads TGTGCCAGCAGTTTGGGGACTAGCGGGAATATTGAGCAGTTCTTC.

The rearrangement links TRBV6-5 to TRBJ2-2; 11 nucleotides align to TRBD2. CDR3 size: 16 residues. Germline trimming cut 6 bases from V and 7 bases from J; bases unmatched to any gene: 10. Per germline, CDR1 MNHEY and CDR2 SVGAGI. This CDR3 is CASRSLAGGRVGELFF. The CDR3 DNA sequence: TGTGCCAGCAGATCCCTAGCGGGAGGCCGGGTCGGGGAGCTGTTTTTT.

This clonotype has at least ten counts. The V gene is TRBV11-3, the J gene TRBJ2-5, with D unresolved. The CDR3 is made up of 14 amino acids. CDR1 is SGHNT, CDR2 YENEEA, per germline. V dropped 2 bases and J dropped 0 bases, with 7 bases sitting between them. As DNA, the CDR3 is TGTGCCAGCAGCTTAAGCCAGTACCAAGAGACCCAGTACTTC. Translation: CASSLSQYQETQYF.

This clonotype occurred many times. This chain joins TRBV11-2 and TRBJ2-7; 11 bases match TRBD2. Looked up from germline, CDR1 is SGHAT and CDR2 is FQNNGV. Losses at the gene ends were 6 bases for V and 4 bases for J; bases not matched to a gene: 11. The CDR3 extends over 16 amino acids. CDR3 sequence (DNA): TGTGCCAGCAGTCCCGTGCAACTAGCGGGAGTTTACGAGCAGTACTTC. It codes for CASSPVQLAGVYEQYF.

This clonotype showed up just a few times. The rearrangement links TRBV7-9 to TRBJ2-2; D perhaps matches TRBD1 (6 bases). The V gene's germline CDR1 is SEHNR and CDR2 FQNEAQ (reference sequence). This CDR3 region has 13 residues. With 5 bases removed from V and 6 bases from J, the gap between germline ends came to 10 bases. CDR3 DNA sequence: TGTGCCAGCAGCCCTACAGGGCCCGGGGAGCTGTTTTTT. Translation gives CASSPTGPGELFF.

This chain links TRBV9 with TRBJ2-7, with D maybe TRBD2 (5 bases). The germline V gene encodes CDR1 SGDLS and CDR2 YYNGEE. The CDR3 has 15 amino acids. Trimming shortened V by 0 bases and J by 3 bases, and 13 bases separated the two germline ends. CDR3 loop: CASSVAGSGDYEQYF. CDR3 in DNA: TGTGCCAGCAGCGTAGCGGGATCCGGTGACTACGAGCAGTACTTC.

With regard to this clonotype: Compared with germline, one end of the junction differs, possibly owing to a read error. This chain joins TRBV11-2 and TRBJ2-7; tentatively, D is TRBD1 (5 bases). Germline CDR1 SGHAT, CDR2 FQNNGV. The CDR3 totals 15 residues. The CDR3 region is CAGSSVAGASYEQYF. DNA of the CDR3: TGTGCCGGCAGCTCTGTAGCTGGGGCCTCCTACGAGCAGTACTTC.